This T cell receptor (beta chain) was sequenced in a study of OX40 agonist ivuxolimab in advanced cancers. This CDR3 spans 18 amino acids. Germline assignment: CDR1 LGHNA and CDR2 YNFKEQ. J was trimmed by 6 bases and V by 4 bases; bases with no gene match: 16. Some clones are missing from TCRdb's copy, which holds only in-frame ones; the method was immunoSEQ multiplex PCR. Of more than 60,000 clones detected, about four fifths appear once; the ten largest clones hold less than 3.5%. The receptor was isolated from an adult with an advanced solid tumor such as melanoma, head and neck, liver or kidney cancer. The chain uses TRBV4-2 and TRBJ2-2, with 8 positions matching TRBD2. Sequences were derived from CD4+ or CD8+ T cells sorted from blood, sampled in a trial of the OX40 agonist ivuxolimab. This chain's CDR3 is CASSRGRSLRRVPGELFF. CDR3 DNA sequence: TGTGCCAGCAGCCGCGGGAGGTCTCTGAGGCGGGTACCCGGGGAGCTGTTTTTT.